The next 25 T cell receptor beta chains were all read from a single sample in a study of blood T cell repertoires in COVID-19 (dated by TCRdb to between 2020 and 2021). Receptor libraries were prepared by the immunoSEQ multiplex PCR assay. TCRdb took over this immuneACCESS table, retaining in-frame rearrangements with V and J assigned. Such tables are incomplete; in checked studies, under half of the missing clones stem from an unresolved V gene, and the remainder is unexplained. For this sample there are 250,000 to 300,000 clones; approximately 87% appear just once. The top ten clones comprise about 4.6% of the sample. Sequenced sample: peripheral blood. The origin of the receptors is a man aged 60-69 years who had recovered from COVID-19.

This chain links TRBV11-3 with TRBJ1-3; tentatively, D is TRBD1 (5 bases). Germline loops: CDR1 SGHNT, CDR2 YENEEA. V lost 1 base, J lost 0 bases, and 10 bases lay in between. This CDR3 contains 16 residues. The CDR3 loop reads CASSLGGSTSGNTIYF. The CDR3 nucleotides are TGTGCCAGCAGCTTAGGGGGCAGCACCTCTGGAAACACCATATATTTT.

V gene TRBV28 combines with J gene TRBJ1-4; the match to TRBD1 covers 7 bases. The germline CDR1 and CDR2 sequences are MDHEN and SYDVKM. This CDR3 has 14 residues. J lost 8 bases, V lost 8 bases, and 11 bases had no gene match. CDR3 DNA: TGTGCCAGCGGCTTCGGGACAGTGAGGGAAAAACTGTTTTTT. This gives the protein CASGFGTVREKLFF.

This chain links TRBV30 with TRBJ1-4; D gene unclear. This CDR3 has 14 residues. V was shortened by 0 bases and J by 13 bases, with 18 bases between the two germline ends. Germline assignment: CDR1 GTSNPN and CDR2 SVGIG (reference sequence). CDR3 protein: CAWSVTSAEWRLFF. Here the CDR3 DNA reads TGTGCCTGGAGTGTTACCAGTGCCGAATGGAGACTGTTTTTT.

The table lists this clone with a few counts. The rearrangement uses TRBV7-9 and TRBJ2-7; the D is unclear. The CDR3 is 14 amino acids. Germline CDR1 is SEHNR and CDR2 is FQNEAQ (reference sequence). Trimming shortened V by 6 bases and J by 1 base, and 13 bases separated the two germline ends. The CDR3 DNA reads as TGTGCCAGCAGAACATCAGGTTCTTCCTACGAGCAGTACTTC. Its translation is CASRTSGSSYEQYF.

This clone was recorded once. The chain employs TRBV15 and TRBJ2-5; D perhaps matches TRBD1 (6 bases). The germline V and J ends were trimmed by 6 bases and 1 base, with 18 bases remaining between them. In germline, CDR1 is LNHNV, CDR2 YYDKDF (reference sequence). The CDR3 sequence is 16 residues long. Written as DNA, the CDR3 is TGTGCCACCAGAACAACAGCCACAGGGCCCCAAGAGACCCAGTACTTC. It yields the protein CATRTTATGPQETQYF. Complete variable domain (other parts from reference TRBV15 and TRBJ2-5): DAMVIQNPRYQVTQFGKPVTLSCSQTLNHNVMYWYQQKSSQAPKLLFHYYDKDFNNEADTPDNFQSRRPNTSFCFLDIRSPGLGDTAMYLCATRTTATGPQETQYFGPGTRLLVL.

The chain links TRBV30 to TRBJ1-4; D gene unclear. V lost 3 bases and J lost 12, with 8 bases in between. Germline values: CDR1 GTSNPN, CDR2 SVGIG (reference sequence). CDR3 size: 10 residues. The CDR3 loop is CAWSRSELFF. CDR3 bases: TGTGCCTGGAGCCGTTCGGAACTGTTTTTT. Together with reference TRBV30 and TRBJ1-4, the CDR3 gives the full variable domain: SQTIHQWPATLVQPVGSPLSLECTVEGTSNPNLYWYRQAAGRGLQLLFYSVGIGQISSEVPQNLSASRPQDRQFILSSKKLLLSDSGFYLCAWSRSELFFGSGTQLSVL.

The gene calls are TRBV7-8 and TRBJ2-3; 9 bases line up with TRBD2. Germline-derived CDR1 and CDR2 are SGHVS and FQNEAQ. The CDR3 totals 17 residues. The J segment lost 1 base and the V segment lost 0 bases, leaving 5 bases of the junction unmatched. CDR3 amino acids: CASSLASAGGGTDTQYF. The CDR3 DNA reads TGTGCCAGCAGCTTAGCGTCGGCGGGGGGGGGCACAGATACGCAGTATTTT.

The CDR3 nucleotides are TGTGCCAGCAGCCACCAGGGACAGGGAAGATGGCAGCCCCAGCATTTT. Translation gives CASSHQGQGRWQPQHF. The chain joins TRBV6-6 to TRBJ1-5; the match to TRBD1 covers 9 bases. The CDR3 has 16 residues. Germline CDR1 is MNHNY and CDR2 is SVGAGI (reference sequence). The V and J ends lost 6 bases and 7 bases, in that order; junction bases with no gene match: 13.

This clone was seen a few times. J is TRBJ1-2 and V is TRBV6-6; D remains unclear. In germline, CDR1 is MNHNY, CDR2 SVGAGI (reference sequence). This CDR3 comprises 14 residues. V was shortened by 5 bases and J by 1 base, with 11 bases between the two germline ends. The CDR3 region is CASSLTLGNYGYTF. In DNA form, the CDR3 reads TGTGCCAGCAGTCTCACTCTCGGTAACTATGGCTACACCTTC.

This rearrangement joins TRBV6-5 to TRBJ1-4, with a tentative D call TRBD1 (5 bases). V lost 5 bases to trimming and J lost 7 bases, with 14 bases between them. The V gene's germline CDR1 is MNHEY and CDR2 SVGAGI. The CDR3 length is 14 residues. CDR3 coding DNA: TGTGCCAGCAGTAGGGGCCCAGCGGGTGAAAAACTGTTTTTT. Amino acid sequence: CASSRGPAGEKLFF.

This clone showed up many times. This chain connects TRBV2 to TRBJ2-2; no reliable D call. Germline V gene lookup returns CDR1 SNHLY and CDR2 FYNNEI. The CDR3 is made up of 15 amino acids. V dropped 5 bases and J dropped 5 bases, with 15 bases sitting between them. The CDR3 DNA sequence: TGTGCCAGCAGTCCACGGCCGGCGAGGACCGGGGAGCTGTTTTTT. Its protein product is CASSPRPARTGELFF.

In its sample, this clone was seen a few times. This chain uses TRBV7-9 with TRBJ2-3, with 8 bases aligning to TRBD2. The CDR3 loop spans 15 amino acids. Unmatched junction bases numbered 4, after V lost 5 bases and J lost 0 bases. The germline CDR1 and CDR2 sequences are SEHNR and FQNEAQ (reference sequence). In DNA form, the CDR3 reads TGTGCCAGCAGCCCGGGGGGGGTGAGCACAGATACGCAGTATTTT. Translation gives CASSPGGVSTDTQYF.

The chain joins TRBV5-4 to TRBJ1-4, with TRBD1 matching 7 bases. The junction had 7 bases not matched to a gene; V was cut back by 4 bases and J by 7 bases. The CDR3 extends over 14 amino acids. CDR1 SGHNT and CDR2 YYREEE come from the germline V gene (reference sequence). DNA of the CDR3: TGTGCCAGCAGCGACAGGGCCGGGGGTGAAAAACTGTTTTTT. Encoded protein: CASSDRAGGEKLFF.

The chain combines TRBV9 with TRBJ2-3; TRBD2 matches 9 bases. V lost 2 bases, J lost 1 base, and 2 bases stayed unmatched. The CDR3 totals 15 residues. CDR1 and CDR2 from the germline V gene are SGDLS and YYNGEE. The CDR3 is CASSVTSGRTDTQYF. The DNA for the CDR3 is TGTGCCAGCAGCGTGACTAGCGGTCGCACAGATACGCAGTATTTT.

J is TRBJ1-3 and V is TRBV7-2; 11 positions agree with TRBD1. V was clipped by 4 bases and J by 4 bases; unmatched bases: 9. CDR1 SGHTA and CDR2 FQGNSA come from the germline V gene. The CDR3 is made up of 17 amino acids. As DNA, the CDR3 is TGTGCCAGCAGCTCCCAGGACAGGGGGCTTTCGGGAAACACCATATATTTT. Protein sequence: CASSSQDRGLSGNTIYF.

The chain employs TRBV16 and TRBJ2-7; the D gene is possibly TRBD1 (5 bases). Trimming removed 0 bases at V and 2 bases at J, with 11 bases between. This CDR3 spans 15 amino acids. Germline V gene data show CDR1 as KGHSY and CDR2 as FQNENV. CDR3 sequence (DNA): TGTGCCAGCAGCCAATCCAATACAGGAGCCTACGAGCAGTACTTC. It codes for CASSQSNTGAYEQYF.

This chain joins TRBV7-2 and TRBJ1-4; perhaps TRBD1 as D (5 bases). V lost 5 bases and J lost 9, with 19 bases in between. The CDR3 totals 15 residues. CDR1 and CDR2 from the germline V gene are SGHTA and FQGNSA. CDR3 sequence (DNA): TGTGCCAGCAGCCCCCTGTTGGCGGGGGGAAAAAAACTGTTTTTT. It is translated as CASSPLLAGGKKLFF.

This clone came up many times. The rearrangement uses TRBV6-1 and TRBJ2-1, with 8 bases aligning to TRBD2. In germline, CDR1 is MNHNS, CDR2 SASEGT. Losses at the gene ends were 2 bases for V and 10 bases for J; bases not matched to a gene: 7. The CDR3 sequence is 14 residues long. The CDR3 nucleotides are TGTGCCAGCAGTGAACGGGAGGGACTAAGGGAGCAGTTCTTC. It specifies CASSEREGLREQFF.

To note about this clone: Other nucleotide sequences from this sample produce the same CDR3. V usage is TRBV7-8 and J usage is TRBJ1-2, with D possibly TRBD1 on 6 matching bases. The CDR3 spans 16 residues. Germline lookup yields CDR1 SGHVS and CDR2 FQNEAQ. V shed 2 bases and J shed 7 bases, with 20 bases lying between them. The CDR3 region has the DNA TGTGCCAGCAGCTTATTAGGGGGAGGGCTCGGGGGTGGCTACACCTTC. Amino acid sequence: CASSLLGGGLGGGYTF. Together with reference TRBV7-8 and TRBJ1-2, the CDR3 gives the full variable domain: GAGVSQSPRYKVAKRGQDVALRCDPISGHVSLFWYQQALGQGPEFLTYFQNEAQLDKSGLPSDRFFAERPEGSVSTLKIQRTQQEDSAVYLCASSLLGGGLGGGYTFGSGTRLTVV.

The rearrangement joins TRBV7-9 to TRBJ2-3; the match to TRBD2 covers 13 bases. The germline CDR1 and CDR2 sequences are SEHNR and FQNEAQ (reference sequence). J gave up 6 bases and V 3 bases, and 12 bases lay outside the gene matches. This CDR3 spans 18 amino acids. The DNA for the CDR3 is TGTGCCAGCAGCTTCAGGGTTCGGACTAGCGGGAGTGCGGATACGCAGTATTTT. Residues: CASSFRVRTSGSADTQYF.

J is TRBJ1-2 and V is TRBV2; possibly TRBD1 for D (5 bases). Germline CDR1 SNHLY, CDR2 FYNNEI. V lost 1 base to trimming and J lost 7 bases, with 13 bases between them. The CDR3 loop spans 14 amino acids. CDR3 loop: CASSEEWGGSGYTF. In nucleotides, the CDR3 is TGTGCCAGCAGTGAAGAGTGGGGGGGAAGTGGCTACACCTTC.

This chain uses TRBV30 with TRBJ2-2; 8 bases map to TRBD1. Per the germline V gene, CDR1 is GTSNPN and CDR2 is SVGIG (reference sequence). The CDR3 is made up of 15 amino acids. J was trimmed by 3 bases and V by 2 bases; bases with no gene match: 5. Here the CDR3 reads CAWSFGQGYTGELFF. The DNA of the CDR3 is TGTGCCTGGAGTTTTGGACAGGGTTACACCGGGGAGCTGTTTTTT.

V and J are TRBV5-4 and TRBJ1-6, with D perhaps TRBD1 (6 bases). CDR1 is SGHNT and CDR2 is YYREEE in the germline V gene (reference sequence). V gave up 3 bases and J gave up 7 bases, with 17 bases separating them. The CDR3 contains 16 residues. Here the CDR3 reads CASSSPSRGANSPLHF. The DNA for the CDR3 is TGTGCCAGCAGCTCCCCCTCCAGGGGTGCCAATTCACCCCTCCACTTT.

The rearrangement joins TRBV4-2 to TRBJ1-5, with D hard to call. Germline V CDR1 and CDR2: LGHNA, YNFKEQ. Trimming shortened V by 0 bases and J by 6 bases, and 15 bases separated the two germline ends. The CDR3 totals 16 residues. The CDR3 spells CASSQDYFSNFQPQHF. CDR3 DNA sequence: TGTGCCAGCAGCCAAGATTATTTCTCTAACTTTCAGCCCCAGCATTTT.

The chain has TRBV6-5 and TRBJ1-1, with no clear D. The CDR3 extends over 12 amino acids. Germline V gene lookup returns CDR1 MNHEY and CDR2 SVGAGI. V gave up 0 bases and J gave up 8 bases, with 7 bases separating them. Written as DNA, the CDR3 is TGTGCCAGCAGTTACTCGAGTACGGAAGCTTTCTTT. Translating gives CASSYSSTEAFF.